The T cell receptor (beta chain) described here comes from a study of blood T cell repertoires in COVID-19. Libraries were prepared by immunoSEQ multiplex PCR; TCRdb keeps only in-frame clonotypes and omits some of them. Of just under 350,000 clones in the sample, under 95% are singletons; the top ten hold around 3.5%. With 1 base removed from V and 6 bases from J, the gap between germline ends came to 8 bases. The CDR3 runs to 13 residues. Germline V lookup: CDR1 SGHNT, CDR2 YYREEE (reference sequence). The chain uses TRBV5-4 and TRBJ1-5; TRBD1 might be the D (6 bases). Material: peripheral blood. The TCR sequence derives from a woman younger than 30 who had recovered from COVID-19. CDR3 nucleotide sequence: TGTGCCAGCAGCTTGTGGGGGCTTCAGCCCCAGCATTTT. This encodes CASSLWGLQPQHF.